This TCR beta chain was profiled in a study of shared clonotypes between healthy human individuals. Study-wide points: The sharing of around 5% of naive CD4 clonotypes was seen across a few donors.

The ends were cut back, 2 bases at V and 4 bases at J, with 7 bases in the middle. The length of the CDR3 is 13 residues. Germline V gene lookup returns CDR1 SGHTA and CDR2 FQGNSA. This clone was counted once. Its antigen is still unknown. The authors distributed each subset's genomic DNA evenly over several immunoSEQ plates. The authors loaded around 220 ng DNA, about 30,000 T cell genomes, into sorted-subset replicate PCRs. Method: immunoSEQ multiplex PCR; TCRdb's copy keeps in-frame clones and lacks some. In the table there are about 610,000 clones, 97% of which are singletons. CD45RA-negative memory and CD45RA+ naive subsets were split from the CD4+ cells.

Sequencing used naive CD4+ T cells sorted from blood. Subset given: CD45RA+ positively selected. The clonotype was recovered from a woman younger than 45 in good health. The rearrangement links TRBV7-2 to TRBJ2-3; D is ambiguous. CDR3 amino acids: CASSLIGPDTQYF. The CDR3, as DNA: TGTGCCAGCAGCTTAATCGGGCCAGATACGCAGTATTTT.